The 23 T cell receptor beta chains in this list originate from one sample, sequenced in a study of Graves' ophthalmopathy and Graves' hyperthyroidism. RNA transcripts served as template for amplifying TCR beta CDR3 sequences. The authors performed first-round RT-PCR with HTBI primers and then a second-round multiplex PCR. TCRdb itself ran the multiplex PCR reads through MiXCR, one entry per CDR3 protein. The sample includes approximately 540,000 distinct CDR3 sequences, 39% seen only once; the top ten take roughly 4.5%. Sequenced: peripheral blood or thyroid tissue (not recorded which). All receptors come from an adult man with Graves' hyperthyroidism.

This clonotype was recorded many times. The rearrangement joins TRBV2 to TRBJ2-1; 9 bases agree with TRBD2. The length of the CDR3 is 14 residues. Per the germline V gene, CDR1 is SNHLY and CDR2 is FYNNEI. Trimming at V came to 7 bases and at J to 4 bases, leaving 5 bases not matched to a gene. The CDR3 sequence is CASKGTSSYNEQFF. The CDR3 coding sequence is TGTGCCAGCAAAGGGACTAGCTCATACAATGAGCAGTTCTTC.

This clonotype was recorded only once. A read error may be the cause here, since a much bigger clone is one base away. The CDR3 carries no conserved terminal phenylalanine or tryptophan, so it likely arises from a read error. The CDR3 spells CASSLKVGTGELFL. The CDR3 DNA reads as TGTGCCAGCAGCTTAAAGGTTGGCACCGGGGAGCTGTTTCTT. The V gene is TRBV7-2, the J gene TRBJ2-2; D gene uncertain. This CDR3 comprises 14 residues. CDR1 is SGHTA, CDR2 FQGNSA, per germline. V shed 2 bases and J shed 4 bases, with 8 bases lying between them.

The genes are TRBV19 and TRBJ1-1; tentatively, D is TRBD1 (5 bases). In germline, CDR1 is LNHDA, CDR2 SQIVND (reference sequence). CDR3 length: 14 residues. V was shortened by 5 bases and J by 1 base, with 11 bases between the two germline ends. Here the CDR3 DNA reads TGTGCCAGTAGTCGGGGGGTTGGGAACACTGAAGCTTTCTTT. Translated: CASSRGVGNTEAFF.

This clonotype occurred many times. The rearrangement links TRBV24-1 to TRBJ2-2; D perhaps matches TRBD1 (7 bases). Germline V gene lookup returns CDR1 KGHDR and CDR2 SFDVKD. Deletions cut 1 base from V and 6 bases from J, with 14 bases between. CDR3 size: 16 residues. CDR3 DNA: TGTGCCACCAGTGATTTCGGCAGGGGGACTTCCGGGGAGCTGTTTTTT. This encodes CATSDFGRGTSGELFF.

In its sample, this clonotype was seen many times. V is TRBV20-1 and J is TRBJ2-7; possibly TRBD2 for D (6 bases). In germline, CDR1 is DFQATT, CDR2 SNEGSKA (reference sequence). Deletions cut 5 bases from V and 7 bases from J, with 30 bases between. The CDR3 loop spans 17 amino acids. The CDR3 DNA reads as TGCAGTGCTGCAGTCCAGATCGGGGGAACGACGCTGGAAGAGCAGTACTTC. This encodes CSAAVQIGGTTLEEQYF.

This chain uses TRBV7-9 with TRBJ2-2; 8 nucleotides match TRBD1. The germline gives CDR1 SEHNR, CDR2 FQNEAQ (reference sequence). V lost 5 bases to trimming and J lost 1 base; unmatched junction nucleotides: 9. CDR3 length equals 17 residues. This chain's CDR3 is CASSAGDRTRNTGELFF. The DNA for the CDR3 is TGTGCCAGCAGCGCAGGGGACAGGACGAGGAACACCGGGGAGCTGTTTTTT.

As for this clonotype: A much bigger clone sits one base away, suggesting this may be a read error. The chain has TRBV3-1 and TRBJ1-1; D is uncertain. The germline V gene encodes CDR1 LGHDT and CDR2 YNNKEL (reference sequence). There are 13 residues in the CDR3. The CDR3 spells CAGSNIFGTEAFF. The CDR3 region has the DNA TGTGCCGGCAGCAATATTTTCGGCACTGAAGCTTTCTTT.

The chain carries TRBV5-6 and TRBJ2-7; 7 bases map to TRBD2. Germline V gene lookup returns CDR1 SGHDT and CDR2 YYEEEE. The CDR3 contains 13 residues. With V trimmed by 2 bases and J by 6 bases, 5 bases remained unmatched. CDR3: CASSFRGGVEQYF. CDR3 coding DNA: TGTGCCAGCAGCTTCCGCGGGGGAGTCGAGCAGTACTTC.

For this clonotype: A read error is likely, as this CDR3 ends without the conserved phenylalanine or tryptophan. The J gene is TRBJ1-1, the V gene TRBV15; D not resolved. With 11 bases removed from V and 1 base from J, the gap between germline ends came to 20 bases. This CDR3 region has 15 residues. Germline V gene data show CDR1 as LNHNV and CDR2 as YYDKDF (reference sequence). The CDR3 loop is CAGTHPQAPNTEAFL. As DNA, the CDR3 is TGTGCCGGAACCCACCCCCAGGCGCCGAACACTGAAGCTTTCCTT.

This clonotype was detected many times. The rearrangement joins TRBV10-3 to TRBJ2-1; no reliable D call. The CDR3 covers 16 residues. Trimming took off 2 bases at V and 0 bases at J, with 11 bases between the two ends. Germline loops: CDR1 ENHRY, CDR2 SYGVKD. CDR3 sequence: CAISEPVESSYNEQFF. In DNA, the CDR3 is TGTGCCATCAGTGAGCCGGTGGAAAGCTCCTACAATGAGCAGTTCTTC.

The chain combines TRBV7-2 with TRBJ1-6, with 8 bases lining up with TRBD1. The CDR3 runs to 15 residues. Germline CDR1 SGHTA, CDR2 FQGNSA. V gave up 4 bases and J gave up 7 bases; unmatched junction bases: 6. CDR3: CASSYRTGRNSPLHF. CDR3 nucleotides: TGTGCCAGCAGCTACAGGACAGGGAGGAATTCACCCCTCCACTTT.

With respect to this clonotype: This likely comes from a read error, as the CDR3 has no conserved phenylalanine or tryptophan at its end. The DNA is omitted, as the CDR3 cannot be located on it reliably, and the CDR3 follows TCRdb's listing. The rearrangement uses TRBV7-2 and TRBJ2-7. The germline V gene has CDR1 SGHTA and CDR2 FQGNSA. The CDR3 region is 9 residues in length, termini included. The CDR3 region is CASSLEWIT.

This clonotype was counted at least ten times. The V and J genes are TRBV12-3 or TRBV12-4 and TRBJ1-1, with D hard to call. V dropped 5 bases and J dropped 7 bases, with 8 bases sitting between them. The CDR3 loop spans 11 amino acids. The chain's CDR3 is CASSNYGEAFF. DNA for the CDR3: TGTGCCAGCAGTAATTACGGTGAAGCTTTCTTT.

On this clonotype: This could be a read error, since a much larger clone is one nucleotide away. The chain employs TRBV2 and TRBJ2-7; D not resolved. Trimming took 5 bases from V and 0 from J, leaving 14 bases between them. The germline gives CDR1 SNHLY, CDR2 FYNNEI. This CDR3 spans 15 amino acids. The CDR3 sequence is CASSYSSSLSYEQYF. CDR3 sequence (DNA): TGTGCCAGCAGTTACTCGTCGAGCCTCTCCTACGAGCAGTACTTC.

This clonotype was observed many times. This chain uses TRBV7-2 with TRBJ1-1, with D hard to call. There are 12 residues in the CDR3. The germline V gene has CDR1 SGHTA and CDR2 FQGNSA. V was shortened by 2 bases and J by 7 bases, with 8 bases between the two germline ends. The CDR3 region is CASSLLADEAFF. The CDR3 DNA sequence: TGTGCCAGCAGCTTATTGGCCGATGAAGCTTTCTTT.

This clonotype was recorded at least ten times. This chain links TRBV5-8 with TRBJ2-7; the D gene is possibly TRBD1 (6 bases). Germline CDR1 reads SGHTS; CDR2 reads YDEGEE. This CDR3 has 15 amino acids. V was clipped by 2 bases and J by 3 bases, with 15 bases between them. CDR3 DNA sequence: TGTGCCAGCAGCTTCAACGACAGGTCGTACTACGAGCAGTACTTC. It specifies CASSFNDRSYYEQYF.

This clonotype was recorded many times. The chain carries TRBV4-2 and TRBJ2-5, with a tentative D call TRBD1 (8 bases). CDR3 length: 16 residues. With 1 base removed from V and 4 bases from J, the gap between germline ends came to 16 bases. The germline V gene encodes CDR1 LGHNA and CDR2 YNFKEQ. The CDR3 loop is CASSQAGQGGGETQYF. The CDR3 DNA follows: TGTGCCAGCAGCCAAGCCGGACAGGGAGGGGGAGAGACCCAGTACTTC.

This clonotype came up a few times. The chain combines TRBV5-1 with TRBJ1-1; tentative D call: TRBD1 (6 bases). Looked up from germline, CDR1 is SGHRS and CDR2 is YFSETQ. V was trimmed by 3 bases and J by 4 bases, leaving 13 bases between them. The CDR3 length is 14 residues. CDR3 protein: CASSYVGGPTEAFF. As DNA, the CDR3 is TGCGCCAGCAGCTACGTGGGGGGGCCCACTGAAGCTTTCTTT.

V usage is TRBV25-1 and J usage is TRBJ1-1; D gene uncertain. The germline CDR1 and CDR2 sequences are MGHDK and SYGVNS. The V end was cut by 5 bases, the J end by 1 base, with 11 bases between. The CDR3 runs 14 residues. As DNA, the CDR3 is TGTGCCAGCAGTCCTCATCGGGGGAACACTGAAGCTTTCTTT. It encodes CASSPHRGNTEAFF.

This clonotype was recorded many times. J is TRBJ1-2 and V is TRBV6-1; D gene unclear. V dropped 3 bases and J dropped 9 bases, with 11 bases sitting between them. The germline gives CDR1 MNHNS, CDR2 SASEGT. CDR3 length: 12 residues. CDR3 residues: CASSDRVGSYTF. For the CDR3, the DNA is TGTGCCAGCAGTGATAGGGTAGGGAGCTACACCTTC.

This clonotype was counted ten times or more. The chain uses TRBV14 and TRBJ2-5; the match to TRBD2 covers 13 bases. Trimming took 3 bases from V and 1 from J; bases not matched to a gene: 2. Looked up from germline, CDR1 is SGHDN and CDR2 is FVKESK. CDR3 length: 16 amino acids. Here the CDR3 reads CASSQGLAGRQETQYF. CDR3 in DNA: TGTGCCAGCAGCCAGGGACTAGCGGGACGCCAAGAGACCCAGTACTTC.

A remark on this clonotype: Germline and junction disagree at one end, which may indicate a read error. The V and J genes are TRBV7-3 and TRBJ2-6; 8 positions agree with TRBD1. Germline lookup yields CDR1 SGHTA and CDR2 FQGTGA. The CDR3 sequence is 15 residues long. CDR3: CASSRGTTGGNVLTF. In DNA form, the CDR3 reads TGTGCCAGCAGCCGGGGCACCACAGGGGGCAACGTCCTGACTTTC.

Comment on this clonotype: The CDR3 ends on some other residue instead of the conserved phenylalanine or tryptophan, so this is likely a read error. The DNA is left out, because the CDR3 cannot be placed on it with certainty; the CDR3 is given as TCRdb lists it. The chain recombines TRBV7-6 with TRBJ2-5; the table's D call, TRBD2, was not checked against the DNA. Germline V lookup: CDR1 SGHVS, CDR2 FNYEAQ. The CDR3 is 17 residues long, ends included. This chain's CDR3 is CASSLAQDKNSPLHFGN.